Below, 10 T cell receptor beta chains from the same sample are listed, as sequenced in a study of cytomegalovirus exposure and HLA in healthy donors. The PCR was carried out with 60 Vbeta primers and 13 Jbeta primers. TCRdb's copy holds only in-frame clones and misses some; the assay was immunoSEQ multiplex PCR. The profile covers 100,000 to 150,000 clones, with 75% to 80% appearing a single time and approximately 3.8% taken by the ten largest. Material: PBMCs. Every receptor here comes from a man in his forties or fifties in good health and CMV-seronegative.

This chain joins TRBV7-9 and TRBJ2-3; D might be TRBD2 (5 bases). The CDR3 spans 18 residues. V was shortened by 0 bases and J by 3 bases, with 19 bases between the two germline ends. Germline CDR1 SEHNR, CDR2 FQNEAQ (reference sequence). The CDR3 loop is CASSLARNFGVGTDTQYF. The CDR3, as DNA: TGTGCCAGCAGCTTAGCGAGGAATTTCGGGGTTGGGACAGATACGCAGTATTTT. Drawing the rest from reference TRBV7-9 and TRBJ2-3, the complete variable domain is DTGVSQNPRHKITKRGQNVTFRCDPISEHNRLYWYRQTLGQGPEFLTYFQNEAQLEKSRLLSDRFSAERPKGSFSTLEIQRTEQGDSAMYLCASSLARNFGVGTDTQYFGPGTRLTVL.

About this clone itself: At one boundary the junction diverges from the germline segment, which might be a read error. The V gene is TRBV19, the J gene TRBJ1-1; tentatively, D is TRBD1 (5 bases). The CDR3 covers 13 residues. From germline, CDR1 is LNHDA and CDR2 SQIVND (reference sequence). The CDR3 here is CVSFVGGGTEAFF. As DNA, the CDR3 is TGTGTCAGTTTCGTGGGGGGAGGCACTGAAGCTTTCTTT.

The J gene is TRBJ1-6, the V gene TRBV27; D not resolved. There are 15 residues in the CDR3. Between the trimmed V and J ends, which lost 3 bases and 0 bases, there was a span of 6 bases. Germline CDR1 MNHEY, CDR2 SMNVEV (reference sequence). Here the CDR3 DNA reads TGTGCCAGCAGTTTTCGTAGCTCCTATAATTCACCCCTCCACTTT. Translating it yields CASSFRSSYNSPLHF.

J is TRBJ2-7 and V is TRBV7-9; perhaps TRBD1 as D (5 bases). V dropped 5 bases and J dropped 6 bases, with 11 bases sitting between them. There are 12 residues in the CDR3. Germline CDR1 reads SEHNR; CDR2 reads FQNEAQ (reference sequence). The CDR3 nucleotides read TGTGCCAGCAGCCTCTATGGGGCCGAGCAGTACTTC. Translation: CASSLYGAEQYF.

The J gene is TRBJ2-7, the V gene TRBV4-1, with 11 bases matching TRBD2. Trimming at V came to 4 bases and at J to 4 bases, leaving 6 bases not matched to a gene. CDR1 and CDR2 (germline): MGHRA, YSYEKL. The CDR3 is 15 amino acids. The DNA for the CDR3 is TGCGCCAGCAGCCGAGGACTAGCGGGTGTATACGAGCAGTACTTC. Translating it yields CASSRGLAGVYEQYF.

The chain has TRBV6-6 and TRBJ2-1; 8 bases fit TRBD2. Germline lookup yields CDR1 MNHNY and CDR2 SVGAGI (reference sequence). V dropped 6 bases and J dropped 7; count of bases not matched to a gene: 8. The CDR3 has 14 amino acids. The DNA of the CDR3 is TGTGCCAGCAGACCGAAATTAGCGGGAAATGAGCAGTTCTTC. Its translation: CASRPKLAGNEQFF.

This sequence joins TRBV5-4 and TRBJ2-1; 9 nucleotides align to TRBD1. The germline V gene encodes CDR1 SGHNT and CDR2 YYREEE (reference sequence). This CDR3 comprises 13 residues. V was pared by 1 base and J by 9 bases, with 2 bases of the junction left unmatched. This CDR3 reads CASSLTGGSEQFF. In DNA, the CDR3 is TGTGCCAGCAGCTTGACAGGGGGCAGTGAGCAGTTCTTC.

The chain uses TRBV7-2 and TRBJ1-4; 8 bases map to TRBD1. The CDR3 is 15 amino acids. V dropped 5 bases and J dropped 8; count of bases not matched to a gene: 10. The germline V gene has CDR1 SGHTA and CDR2 FQGNSA. The CDR3 protein is CASSLGQVLGEKLFF. Written as DNA, the CDR3 is TGTGCCAGCAGCCTGGGACAGGTCTTAGGGGAAAAACTGTTTTTT.

This clone was seen a few times. The V and J genes are TRBV6-1 and TRBJ2-7; 7 bases align to TRBD1. Germline CDR1 is MNHNS and CDR2 is SASEGT. The length of the CDR3 is 14 residues. V dropped 7 bases and J dropped 3; count of bases not matched to a gene: 9. CDR3 in amino acids: CASNTRGQSYEQYF. The CDR3 bases are TGTGCCAGCAACACAAGGGGACAGAGCTACGAGCAGTACTTC.

The rearrangement joins TRBV4-1 to TRBJ1-4; D call uncertain. The CDR3 contains 14 residues. The V end lost 2 bases, the J end lost 10 bases, and 14 bases lay between the germline ends. Germline CDR1 and CDR2: MGHRA and YSYEKL. CDR3: CASSQQETISKLFF. CDR3 bases: TGCGCCAGCAGCCAACAGGAAACAATATCAAAACTGTTTTTT.